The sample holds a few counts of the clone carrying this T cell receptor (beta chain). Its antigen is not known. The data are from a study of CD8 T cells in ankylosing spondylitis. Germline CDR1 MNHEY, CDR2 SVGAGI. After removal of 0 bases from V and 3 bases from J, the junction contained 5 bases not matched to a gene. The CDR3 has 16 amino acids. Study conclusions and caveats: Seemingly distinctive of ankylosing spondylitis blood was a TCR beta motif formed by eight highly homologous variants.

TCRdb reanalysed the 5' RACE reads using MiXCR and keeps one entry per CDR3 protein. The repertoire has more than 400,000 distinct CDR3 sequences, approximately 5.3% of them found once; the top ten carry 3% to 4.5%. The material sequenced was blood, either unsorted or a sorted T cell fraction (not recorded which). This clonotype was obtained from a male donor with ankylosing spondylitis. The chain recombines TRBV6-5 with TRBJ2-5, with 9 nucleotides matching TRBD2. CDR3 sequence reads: CASSYSGGGAEETQYF. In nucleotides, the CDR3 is TGTGCCAGCAGTTACTCTGGCGGGGGGGCCGAAGAGACCCAGTACTTC.